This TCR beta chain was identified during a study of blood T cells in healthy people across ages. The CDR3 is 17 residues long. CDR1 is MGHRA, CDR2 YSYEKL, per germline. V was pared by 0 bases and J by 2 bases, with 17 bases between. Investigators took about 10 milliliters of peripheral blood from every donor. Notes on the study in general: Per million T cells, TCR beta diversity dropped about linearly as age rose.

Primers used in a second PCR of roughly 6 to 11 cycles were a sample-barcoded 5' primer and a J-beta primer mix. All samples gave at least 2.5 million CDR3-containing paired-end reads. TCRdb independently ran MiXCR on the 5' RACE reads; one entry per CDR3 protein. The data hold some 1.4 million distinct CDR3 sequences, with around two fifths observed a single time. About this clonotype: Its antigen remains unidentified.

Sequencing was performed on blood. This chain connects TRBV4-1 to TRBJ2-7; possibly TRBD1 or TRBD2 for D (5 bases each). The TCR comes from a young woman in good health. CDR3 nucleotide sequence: TGCGCCAGCAGCCAAGAGGATACGGGGCGGCCTGCCTACGAGCAGTACTTC. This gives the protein CASSQEDTGRPAYEQYF.